This TCR beta chain was sequenced for a study of naive and memory T cell subsets. Treatment reported: skin biopsy from PPD injection site in Mantoux-positive individual. Cells were not sorted; total RNA input targeted roughly 1 to 1,100 ng. For blood and skin samples, reverse transcription used TCR alpha and beta constant primers. Ligated cDNA underwent four rounds of PCR with nested alpha and beta constant region primers and SP2. TCRdb redid the calling of the UMI-ligation and nested PCR reads with MiXCR, one entry per CDR3 protein. The table shows about 18,000 distinct CDR3 sequences, with 7.5% to 10% occurring only once. By share, this clonotype counts as medium-sized. Germline V CDR1 and CDR2: MDHEN, SYDVKM. Trimming shortened V by 4 bases and J by 1 base, and 13 bases separated the two germline ends. This CDR3 is built from 15 residues.

This specimen was skin, taken from a tuberculin skin test site. This clonotype originated in an adult in good health. The chain joins TRBV28 to TRBJ2-5; weak D call: TRBD2 (7 bases). CDR3 region: CASSSGGLRQETQYF. As DNA, the CDR3 is TGTGCCAGCAGTTCCGGGGGGCTTCGCCAAGAGACCCAGTACTTC.